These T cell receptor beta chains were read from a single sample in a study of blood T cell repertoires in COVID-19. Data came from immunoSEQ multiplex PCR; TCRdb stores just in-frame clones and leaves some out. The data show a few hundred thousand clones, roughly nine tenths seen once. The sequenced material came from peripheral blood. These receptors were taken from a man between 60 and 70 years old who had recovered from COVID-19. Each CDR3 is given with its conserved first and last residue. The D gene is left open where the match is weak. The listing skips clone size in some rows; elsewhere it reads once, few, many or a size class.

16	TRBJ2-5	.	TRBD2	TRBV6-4	TGTGCCAGCAGTGACTCCAGACTAGCGCGGAGGGGGACCCAGTACTTC	CASSDSRLARRGTQYF
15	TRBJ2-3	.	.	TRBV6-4	TGTGCCAGCAGTGACTCTCGGGGGGCTCGAGATACGCAGTATTTT	CASSDSRGARDTQYF
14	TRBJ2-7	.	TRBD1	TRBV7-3	TGTGCCAGCAGCACTACAGGGGGTTCCTACGAGCAGTACTTC	CASSTTGGSYEQYF
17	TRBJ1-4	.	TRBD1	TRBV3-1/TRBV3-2	TGTGCCAGCAGCAAAAGGGGATTGGACAGGGGAAATGAAAAACTGTTTTTT	CASSKRGLDRGNEKLFF
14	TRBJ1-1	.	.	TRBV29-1	TGCAGCGTTGTCAAGGGGGAATCGAACACTGAAGCTTTCTTT	CSVVKGESNTEAFF
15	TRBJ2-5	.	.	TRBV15	TGTGCCACCAGCAGAGAAGGCAGGGGTCGAGAGACCCAGTACTTC	CATSREGRGRETQYF
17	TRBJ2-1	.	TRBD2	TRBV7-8	TGTGCCAGCAGCTTAGCGACCGGGACTAGGCCCTACAATGAGCAGTTCTTC	CASSLATGTRPYNEQFF
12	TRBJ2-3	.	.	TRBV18	TGTGCCAGCTTTCTAATCACAGATACGCAGTATTTT	CASFLITDTQYF
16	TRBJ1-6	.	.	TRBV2	TGTGCCAGCAGTGAAAGGCGGGGATCCTATAATTCACCCCTCCACTTT	CASSERRGSYNSPLHF
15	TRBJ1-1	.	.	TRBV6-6	TGTGCCAGCAGTTACTCGAGTCTCCGAGGCACTGAAGCTTTCTTT	CASSYSSLRGTEAFF
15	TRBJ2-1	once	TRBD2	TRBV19	TGTGCCAGTAGTATAGGAGCGGGGGACTACAATGAGCAGTTCTTC	CASSIGAGDYNEQFF
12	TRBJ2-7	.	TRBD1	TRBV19	TGTGCCAGTGGAGACAGGGCCTACGAGCAGTACTTC	CASGDRAYEQYF
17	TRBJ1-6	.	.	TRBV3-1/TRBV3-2	TGTGCCAGCAGCCAGCCACGCGGTTCCGTCTATAATTCACCCCTCCACTTT	CASSQPRGSVYNSPLHF
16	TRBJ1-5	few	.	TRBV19	TGTGCCAGTAGGGATGCGCGGGGGGCGCGCAATCAGCCCCAGCATTTT	CASRDARGARNQPQHF
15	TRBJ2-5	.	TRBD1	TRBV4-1	TGCGCCAGCAGCCAGCTCGGACAGGACCAAGAGACCCAGTACTTC	CASSQLGQDQETQYF
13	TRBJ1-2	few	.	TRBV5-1	TGCGCCAGCAGCCGCGTCTCTAACTATGGCTACACCTTC	CASSRVSNYGYTF
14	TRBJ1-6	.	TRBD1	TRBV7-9	TGTGCCAGCATGACAGGGTCCTATAATTCACCCCTCCACTTT	CASMTGSYNSPLHF
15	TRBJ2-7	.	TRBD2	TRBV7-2	TGTGCCAGCAGCTTAATGACTAGCGGGGTCTACGAGCAGTACTTC	CASSLMTSGVYEQYF
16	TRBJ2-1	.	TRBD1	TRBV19	TGTGCCAGTAGTATGGGTCTAAGACAGGGTGGTTTAGAGCAGTTCTTC	CASSMGLRQGGLEQFF
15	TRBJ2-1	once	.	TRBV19	TGTGCCAGTAGTATTGACCGCAGGACCTACAATGAGCAGTTCTTC	CASSIDRRTYNEQFF
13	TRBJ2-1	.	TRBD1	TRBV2	TGTGCCAGCTTAAGACAGGGGTACAATGAGCAGTTCTTC	CASLRQGYNEQFF
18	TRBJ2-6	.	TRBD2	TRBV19	TGTGCCAGTAGTATTTTTAGCGGGGGGTACTCTGGGGCCAACGTCCTGACTTTC	CASSIFSGGYSGANVLTF
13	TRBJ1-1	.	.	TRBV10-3	TGTGCCATCAGTGAGAATGGGGCATCAGAAGCTTTCTTT	CAISENGASEAFF
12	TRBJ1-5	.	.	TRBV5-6	TGTGCCAGCAGCTTTGGAGATCAGCCCCAGCATTTT	CASSFGDQPQHF
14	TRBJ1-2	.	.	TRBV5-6	TGTGCCAGCAGCTTTGGGGCGGCCGGCTATGGCTACACCTTC	CASSFGAAGYGYTF
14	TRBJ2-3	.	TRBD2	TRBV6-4	TGTGCCAGCAGTACTAGCGGGAGCACAGATACGCAGTATTTT	CASSTSGSTDTQYF
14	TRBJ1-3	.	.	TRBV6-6	TGTGCCAGCAGGCAGGACAGCTCTGGAAACACCATATATTTT	CASRQDSSGNTIYF
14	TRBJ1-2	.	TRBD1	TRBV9	TGTGCCAGCAGCGTAGGAGTTGGGGACAGGGGCTACACCTTC	CASSVGVGDRGYTF
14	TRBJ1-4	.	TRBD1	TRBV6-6	TGTGCCAGCAGTTATAGGGGGCGCGGTGAAAAACTGTTTTTT	CASSYRGRGEKLFF
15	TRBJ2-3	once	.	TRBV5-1	TGCGCCAGCAGCTTGGGAGGCTCCATCTGGGATACGCAGTATTTT	CASSLGGSIWDTQYF
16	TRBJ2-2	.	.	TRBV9	TGTGCCAGCAGCGTAGCTCGGACACGGAACACCGGGGAGCTGTTTTTT	CASSVARTRNTGELFF
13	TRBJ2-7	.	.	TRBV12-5	TGTGCTAGCGGATCGACAAACTCCTACGAGCAGTACTTC	CASGSTNSYEQYF
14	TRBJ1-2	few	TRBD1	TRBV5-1	TGCGCCAGCAGCTTGTTCCAGGGGGCGGATGGCTACACCTTC	CASSLFQGADGYTF
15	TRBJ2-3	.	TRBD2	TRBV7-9	TGTGCCAGCAGCTCATACGGGACTAGCGGAGATACGCAGTATTTT	CASSSYGTSGDTQYF
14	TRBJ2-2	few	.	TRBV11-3	TGTGCCAGCAGCTTACAGGGATACACCGGGGAGCTGTTTTTT	CASSLQGYTGELFF
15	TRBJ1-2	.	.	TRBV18	TGTGCCAGCTCATCATCTATTGACAGAAACTATGGCTACACCTTC	CASSSSIDRNYGYTF
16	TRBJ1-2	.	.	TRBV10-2	TGCGCCAGCAGTGAGTCGCGAAGGGGCCCTAACTATGGCTACACCTTC	CASSESRRGPNYGYTF
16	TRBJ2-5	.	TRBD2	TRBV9	TGTGCCAGCAGCGTAGAGATAGCGGGGGAACAAGAGACCCAGTACTTC	CASSVEIAGEQETQYF
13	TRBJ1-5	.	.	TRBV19	TGTGCCAGTAGTAACAGGTTCTTTCGGCCCCAGCATTTT	CASSNRFFRPQHF
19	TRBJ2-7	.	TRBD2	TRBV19	TGTGCCAGTAGTCTTCGGTCGGCGGGAGTTGGCAGGTCGACCTACGAGCAGTACTTC	CASSLRSAGVGRSTYEQYF
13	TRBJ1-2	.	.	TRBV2	TGTGCCAGCAGTGAGACGGGCAGGGGTGGCTACACCTTC	CASSETGRGGYTF
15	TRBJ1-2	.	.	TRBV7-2	TGTGCCAGCAGGTATCCCGGTCTCCCTAACTATGGCTACACCTTC	CASRYPGLPNYGYTF
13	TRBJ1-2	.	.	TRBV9	TGTGCCAGCAGGGGGCCAGCGGGTCGCGGCTACACCTTC	CASRGPAGRGYTF
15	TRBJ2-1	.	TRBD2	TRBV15	TGTGCCACCAGCAGAGATTTTAAAGCGGGGAATGAGCAGTTCTTC	CATSRDFKAGNEQFF
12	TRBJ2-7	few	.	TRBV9	TGTGCCAGCGGCCCAGGCTCCTACGAGCAGTACTTC	CASGPGSYEQYF
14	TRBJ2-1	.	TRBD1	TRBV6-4	TGTGCCAGCAGTGCAGGGGGCTTTCTGAATGAGCAGTTCTTC	CASSAGGFLNEQFF
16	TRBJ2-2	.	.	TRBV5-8	TGTGCCAGCAGCTTGGACAGGGAAGTTTACACCGGGGAGCTGTTTTTT	CASSLDREVYTGELFF